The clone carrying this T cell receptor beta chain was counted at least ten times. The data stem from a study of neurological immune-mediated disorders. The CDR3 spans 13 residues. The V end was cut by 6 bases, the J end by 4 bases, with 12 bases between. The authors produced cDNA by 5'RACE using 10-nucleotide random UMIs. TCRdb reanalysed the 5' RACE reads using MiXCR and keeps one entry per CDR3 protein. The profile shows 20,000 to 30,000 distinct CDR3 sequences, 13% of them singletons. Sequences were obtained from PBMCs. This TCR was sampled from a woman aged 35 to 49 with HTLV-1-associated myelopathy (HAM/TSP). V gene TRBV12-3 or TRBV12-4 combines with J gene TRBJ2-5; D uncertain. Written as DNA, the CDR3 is TGTGCCAGCAGCCCAGATTACTCAGAGACCCAGTACTTC. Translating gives CASSPDYSETQYF.